This T cell receptor beta chain derives from a study of blood T cells in healthy people across ages. Per the germline V gene, CDR1 is SGHAT and CDR2 is FQNNGV. The germline V and J ends were trimmed by 0 bases and 11 bases, with 12 bases remaining between them. There are 13 residues in the CDR3. A second about 6 to 12 cycle PCR used barcoded and J-beta primers. TCRdb called the 5' RACE reads again in MiXCR, with one record for every CDR3 protein. The table records under 1,100,000 distinct CDR3 sequences, 20% to 25% of them present only once. This clonotype was observed a few times. These same data were also listed under a study on T cells of mothers and their children.

The sequenced sample consisted of blood. The sequence came from a girl between 2 and 10 years old in good health. The chain has TRBV11-2 and TRBJ2-3; possible D gene TRBD2, 6 bases. The CDR3 sequence: CASSLDTGTQQYF. As DNA, the CDR3 is TGTGCCAGCAGCTTAGATACCGGGACTCAGCAGTATTTT.